This entry describes one T cell receptor beta chain. As yet, its antigen is unknown. The CDR3 runs to 14 residues. Trimming cost V 4 bases and J 5 bases; bases outside gene matches: 7. Germline-derived CDR1 and CDR2 are MNHEY and SVGAGI. This entry belongs to a study of PD-L1 blockade in urothelial cancer. As for the study in general: Analyses used blood from 3 weeks (second dose) and 6 weeks after treatment start. Peripheral blood specimens exhibited a median yield of approximately 140,000 T cells.

The study, taken as a whole, reports: Durable-benefit patients had greater expansion of tumor-associated blood clones at 3 weeks.

Clones were read by immunoSEQ multiplex PCR, and TCRdb kept only the in-frame ones, dropping some. Here the sample spans nearly 50,000 clones, about 85% being singletons. Time point noted: peripheral blood 6 weeks after treatment start. The V and J genes are TRBV6-5 and TRBJ1-2; 7 nucleotides match TRBD1. The sequence came from a man aged 50 to 60 with urothelial cancer. The specimen comprised PBMCs, sampled around atezolizumab (anti-PD-L1) treatment. The CDR3 coding sequence is TGTGCCAGCAGTTCGACGGGACAGTCGTATGGCTACACCTTC. Encoded protein: CASSSTGQSYGYTF.